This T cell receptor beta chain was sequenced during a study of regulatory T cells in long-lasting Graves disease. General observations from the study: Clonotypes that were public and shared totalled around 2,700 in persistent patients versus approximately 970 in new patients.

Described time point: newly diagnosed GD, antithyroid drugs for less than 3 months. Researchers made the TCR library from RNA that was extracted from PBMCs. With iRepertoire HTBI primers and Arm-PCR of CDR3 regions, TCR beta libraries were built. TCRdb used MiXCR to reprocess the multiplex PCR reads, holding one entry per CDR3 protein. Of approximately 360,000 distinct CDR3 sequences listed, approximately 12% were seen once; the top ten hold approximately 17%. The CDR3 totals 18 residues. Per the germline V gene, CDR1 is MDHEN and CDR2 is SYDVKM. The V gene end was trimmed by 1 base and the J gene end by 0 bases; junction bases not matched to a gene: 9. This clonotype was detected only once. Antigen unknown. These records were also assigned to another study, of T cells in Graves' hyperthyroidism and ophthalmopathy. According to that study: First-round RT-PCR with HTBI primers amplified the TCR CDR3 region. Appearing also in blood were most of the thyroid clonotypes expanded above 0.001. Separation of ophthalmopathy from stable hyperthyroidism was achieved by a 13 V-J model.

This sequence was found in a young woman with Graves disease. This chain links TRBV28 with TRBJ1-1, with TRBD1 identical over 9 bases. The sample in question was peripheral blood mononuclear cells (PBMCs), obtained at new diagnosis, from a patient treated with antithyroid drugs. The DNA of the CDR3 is TGTGCCAGCAGTTTATACAGGGGGCGCTGGGCGGTGAACACTGAAGCTTTCTTT. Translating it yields CASSLYRGRWAVNTEAFF.